These T cell receptor beta chains were read from a single sample in a study of spatial heterogeneity in lung cancer. TCRdb independently ran MiXCR on the 5' RACE reads; one entry per CDR3 protein. Counted here are approximately 110,000 distinct CDR3 sequences, about a tenth occurring once; the ten biggest clones make up approximately 25%. The source material was PBMCs, sampled at follow-up. Source of these receptors: a female donor with early-stage non-small cell lung cancer. CDR3s include the opening cysteine and the closing phenylalanine or tryptophan. The D gene is left open where the match is weak. Only part of the rows carry a size: once, few, many, or a class if the clone is expanded.

d_call,v_call,clone_size,j_call,cdr3_length,cdr3_nt,cdr3_aa
NA,TRBV5-6,NA,TRBJ1-2,14,TGTGCCAGCAGGCTCTTCGAAACACCCTATGGCTACACCTTC,CASRLFETPYGYTF
NA,TRBV7-9,NA,TRBJ1-4,13,TGTGCCAGCAGCGCAGGACATTATGAAAAACTGTTTTTT,CASSAGHYEKLFF
TRBD1,TRBV24-1,few,TRBJ1-1,17,TGTGCCACCAGTGACCTGACAGGGGGTATAATGAACACTGAAGCTTTCTTT,CATSDLTGGIMNTEAFF
NA,TRBV5-4,few,TRBJ2-1,19,TGTGCCAGCAGCATAGACTATCTACGCCGGGGTAGCTCCTACAATGAGCAGTTCTTC,CASSIDYLRRGSSYNEQFF
NA,TRBV20-1,many,TRBJ1-2,11,TGCAGTGCTCGGATGACACTTGGCTACACCTTC,CSARMTLGYTF
NA,TRBV10-3,few,TRBJ1-1,13,TGTGCCATCAGTGAGGGTGGAAGAGCCGGAGGTTTCTTT,CAISEGGRAGGFF
NA,TRBV29-1,few,TRBJ1-1,18,TGCAGCGTTGAAAAGACTGTCCTTGGAGAGTACATGAACACTGAAGCTTTCTTT,CSVEKTVLGEYMNTEAFF
NA,TRBV7-2,NA,TRBJ2-1,16,TGTGCCAGCAGCTCGGCCCGAGTTTCGAGCTACAATGAGCAGTTCTTC,CASSSARVSSYNEQFF
TRBD2,TRBV30,few,TRBJ2-5,13,TGTGCCTGTCGAGCGGGGCTGGGGGAGACCCAGTACTTC,CACRAGLGETQYF
TRBD2,TRBV10-3,NA,TRBJ2-1,16,TGTGCCATCAGTGAGTCCACTAGCGGGATTGGAAATGAGCAGTTCTTC,CAISESTSGIGNEQFF
NA,TRBV19,NA,TRBJ1-4,15,TGTGCCAGTACCTCTCCGGGGCAGGGGAATGAAAAACTGTTTTTT,CASTSPGQGNEKLFF
TRBD1,TRBV4-2,few,TRBJ2-2,16,TGTGCCAGCAGCCGAGGACAGGACGCGAACACCGGGGAGCTGTTTTTT,CASSRGQDANTGELFF
NA,TRBV11-2,NA,TRBJ2-7,15,TGTGCCAGCAGCCAAGACAGGATTTCTTCCTACGAGCAGTACTTC,CASSQDRISSYEQYF
TRBD2,TRBV20-1,NA,TRBJ2-4,15,TGCAGTGCTAGACCCCTAGCGGGAGAGAAAAACATTCAGTACTTC,CSARPLAGEKNIQYF
TRBD1,TRBV11-2,NA,TRBJ2-3,16,TGTGCCAGCAGCTTAGGGCCAGGGGGCGGCGCAGATACGCAGTATTTT,CASSLGPGGGADTQYF
TRBD2,TRBV20-1,NA,TRBJ2-5,16,TGCAGTGCTGTGGGGCAGCGGGAGGGGCCACAAGAGACCCAGTACTTC,CSAVGQREGPQETQYF
TRBD1,TRBV7-2,many,TRBJ2-2,16,TGTGCCAGCAGCTTATTCTTACAGGGGATGACCGGGGAGCTGTTTTTT,CASSLFLQGMTGELFF
TRBD2,TRBV7-9,NA,TRBJ2-7,16,TGTGCCAGCAGCCCCGAAAGGCTAGCGGGAACCGACGAGCAGTACTTC,CASSPERLAGTDEQYF
NA,TRBV6-6,many,TRBJ2-1,14,TGTGCCAGCAGTCTTACGGGAGAAGCGCATGAGCAGTTCTTC,CASSLTGEAHEQFF
NA,TRBV29-1,few,TRBJ2-3,12,TGCAGCGGAGCGGCTAGCACAGATACGCAGTATTTT,CSGAASTDTQYF
NA,TRBV27,NA,TRBJ2-2,16,TGTGCCAGCACTCCTCCGACTGAGCCGAACACCGGGGAGCTGTTTTTT,CASTPPTEPNTGELFF
TRBD2,TRBV7-4,NA,TRBJ2-3,16,TGTGCCAGCAGCCTAGCGGGGACTAGCGGATCTGATACGCAGTATTTT,CASSLAGTSGSDTQYF
TRBD1,TRBV12-3/TRBV12-4,few,TRBJ1-1,14,TGTGCCAGCAGGTCGACAGGGACAAACGCTGAAGCTTTCTTT,CASRSTGTNAEAFF
NA,TRBV6-4,few,TRBJ2-3,12,TGTGCCAGAGCAGGGTTGACAGATACGCAGTATTTT,CARAGLTDTQYF
NA,TRBV7-2,many,TRBJ1-6,15,TGTGCCAGCAGCGCCACAGGGTTGGGTAATTCACCCCTCCACTTT,CASSATGLGNSPLHF
NA,TRBV19,NA,TRBJ1-1,14,TGTGCCAGTAGTAACAGCCCCGGAACAACTGAAGCTTTCTTT,CASSNSPGTTEAFF
TRBD2,TRBV27,few,TRBJ2-7,14,TGTGCCAGCAGTCCGACCGGGACTATAGGCCTGCAGTACTTC,CASSPTGTIGLQYF
NA,TRBV2,NA,TRBJ2-2,12,TGTGCCAGCCAGTTGAGTGGGAAGGAGCTGTTTTTT,CASQLSGKELFF